The 9 T cell receptor beta chains in this list originate from one sample, sequenced in a study of blood T cell repertoires in COVID-19. Clones were sequenced by immunoSEQ multiplex PCR, and TCRdb holds only the in-frame ones, with some missing. Among roughly 220,000 clones, roughly 88% were seen once, and the ten largest hold about 14%. The sample comprised PBMCs or T cells enriched from blood (not recorded which). The receptors stem from a woman between 45 and 60 years old with acute COVID-19.

The V call is TRBV7-3, the J call TRBJ2-3; D may be TRBD2 (6 bases). Germline V lookup: CDR1 SGHTA, CDR2 FQGTGA. The V end was cut by 4 bases, the J end by 6 bases, with 14 bases between. The CDR3 extends over 14 amino acids. CDR3 amino acids: CASSSMGGVDTQYF. CDR3 bases: TGTGCCAGCAGCTCGATGGGGGGTGTGGATACGCAGTATTTT.

This clone was detected only a few times. This chain uses TRBV2 with TRBJ1-2; TRBD1 aligns across 10 bases. Germline assignment: CDR1 SNHLY and CDR2 FYNNEI. The CDR3 consists of 14 residues. After removal of 9 bases from V and 5 bases from J, the junction contained 9 bases not matched to a gene. CDR3 protein: CARRQGAGRYGYTF. The DNA for the CDR3 is TGTGCCAGACGACAGGGGGCTGGGAGGTATGGCTACACCTTC.

V gene TRBV19 combines with J gene TRBJ2-1; TRBD1 matches at 9 bases. V was clipped by 6 bases and J by 5 bases; unmatched bases: 5. Germline CDR1 is LNHDA and CDR2 is SQIVND (reference sequence). This CDR3 has 14 residues. CDR3 protein: CASRPGQGHNEQFF. CDR3 DNA: TGTGCCAGTAGACCGGGACAGGGACACAATGAGCAGTTCTTC.

The chain employs TRBV29-1 and TRBJ1-1, with 7 bases identical to TRBD1. This CDR3 has 14 amino acids. In germline, CDR1 is SQVTM, CDR2 ANQGSEA. The V segment lost 4 bases and the J segment 1 base; nucleotides outside the gene matches: 6. The CDR3 is CSVGGGTANTEAFF. The DNA of the CDR3 is TGCAGCGTTGGAGGAGGGACAGCGAACACTGAAGCTTTCTTT. The full variable domain, rest sourced from reference TRBV29-1 and TRBJ1-1, is SAVISQKPSRDICQRGTSLTIQCQVDSQVTMMFWYRQQPGQSLTLIATANQGSEATYESGFVIDKFPISRPNLTFSTLTVSNMSPEDSSIYLCSVGGGTANTEAFFGQGTRLTVV.

The gene calls are TRBV7-9 and TRBJ1-1; TRBD1 matches at 7 bases. V was clipped by 2 bases and J by 8 bases; unmatched bases: 11. Germline loops: CDR1 SEHNR, CDR2 FQNEAQ (reference sequence). The length of the CDR3 is 15 residues. The CDR3 is CASSLLTRQGGEAFF. The CDR3, as DNA: TGTGCCAGCAGCTTACTAACCCGACAGGGAGGAGAAGCTTTCTTT.

V usage is TRBV16 and J usage is TRBJ1-1; the D gene is possibly TRBD1 (5 bases). Germline lookup yields CDR1 KGHSY and CDR2 FQNENV. The ends were cut back, 2 bases at V and 6 bases at J, with 13 bases in the middle. CDR3 length: 14 amino acids. The DNA for the CDR3 is TGTGCCAGCAGCCAAGGAAGCGGGGGTGCTGAAGCTTTCTTT. This encodes CASSQGSGGAEAFF. Looking up the rest from reference TRBV16 and TRBJ1-1 gives the full variable domain: GEEVAQTPKHLVRGEGQKAKLYCAPIKGHSYVFWYQQVLKNEFKFLISFQNENVFDETGMPKERFSAKCLPNSPCSLEIQATKLEDSAVYFCASSQGSGGAEAFFGQGTRLTVV.

This chain links TRBV29-1 with TRBJ2-5; TRBD2 matches at 15 bases. V shed 7 bases, J shed 5 bases, and the junction held 2 bases outside the gene matches. Germline loops: CDR1 SQVTM, CDR2 ANQGSEA. This CDR3 is built from 13 residues. CDR3 bases: TGCAGCGCGGGACTAGCGGGAGGTGAGACCCAGTACTTC. It is translated as CSAGLAGGETQYF. Based on the CDR3 plus reference TRBV29-1 and TRBJ2-5, the full variable domain is SAVISQKPSRDICQRGTSLTIQCQVDSQVTMMFWYRQQPGQSLTLIATANQGSEATYESGFVIDKFPISRPNLTFSTLTVSNMSPEDSSIYLCSAGLAGGETQYFGPGTRLLVL.

The genes are TRBV11-2 and TRBJ1-1, with 8 bases aligning to TRBD1. This CDR3 is built from 15 residues. Trimming cost V 5 bases and J 3 bases; bases outside gene matches: 8. Germline assignment: CDR1 SGHAT and CDR2 FQNNGV. DNA for the CDR3: TGTGCCAGCAGCCCAAGACAGGGGAGGTACACTGAAGCTTTCTTT. It specifies CASSPRQGRYTEAFF.

In DNA form, the CDR3 reads TGCGCCAGCAGCCAAGCCCGCGGCGGGATCTCCTACAATGAGCAGTTCTTC. It specifies CASSQARGGISYNEQFF. The rearrangement uses TRBV4-1 and TRBJ2-1; the D gene is possibly TRBD2 (6 bases). Per germline, CDR1 MGHRA and CDR2 YSYEKL. The V end lost 1 base, the J end lost 0 bases, and 13 bases lay between the germline ends. This CDR3 has 17 residues.